These 8 T cell receptor beta chains were sequenced from one sample in a study of CD8 T cells in ankylosing spondylitis. For these TCRs, the target antigens are not known. TCRdb reprocessed the 5' RACE reads via MiXCR and lists one record per CDR3 protein. This sample has over 450,000 distinct CDR3 sequences, with roughly 13% found just once. Overall study results and limits: Seemingly distinctive of ankylosing spondylitis blood was a TCR beta motif formed by eight highly homologous variants.

The sample taken for sequencing was blood, either unsorted or a sorted T cell fraction (not recorded which). These TCRs come from a male donor with ankylosing spondylitis.

This clonotype was seen more than once but under ten times. The chain has TRBV2 and TRBJ1-1, with 7 bases that match TRBD1. The CDR3 is 13 amino acids. J was trimmed by 6 bases and V by 5 bases; bases with no gene match: 6. Per germline, CDR1 SNHLY and CDR2 FYNNEI. The CDR3 nucleotides read TGTGCCAGCAGTTTAGAGGGGGCGGCTGAAGCTTTCTTT. This gives the protein CASSLEGAAEAFF.

This clonotype was recorded at least ten times. The chain joins TRBV12-3 or TRBV12-4 to TRBJ1-5; D is undetermined. The V end was cut by 4 bases, the J end by 9 bases, with 16 bases between. CDR3 size: 14 residues. The CDR3 reads CASSYSSEGRPQHF. DNA for the CDR3: TGTGCCAGCAGTTATTCCAGCGAGGGTCGGCCCCAGCATTTT.

This chain uses TRBV7-2 with TRBJ2-1; D might be TRBD2 (6 bases). V gave up 6 bases and J gave up 9 bases, with 21 bases separating them. Germline assignment: CDR1 SGHTA and CDR2 FQGNSA. This CDR3 spans 15 amino acids. The CDR3 spells CASRFMTSDIIEQFF. In nucleotides, the CDR3 is TGTGCCAGCAGGTTCATGACTAGTGATATCATTGAGCAGTTCTTC.

The V call is TRBV5-1, the J call TRBJ2-3; the D gene is possibly TRBD2 (5 bases). CDR1 is SGHRS, CDR2 YFSETQ, per germline. Trimming shortened V by 2 bases and J by 1 base, and 11 bases separated the two germline ends. This CDR3 region has 15 residues. CDR3 nucleotide sequence: TGCGCCAGCAGCTTCGGAGCGGAGGGCACAGATACGCAGTATTTT. Protein sequence: CASSFGAEGTDTQYF.

V and J are TRBV11-2 and TRBJ2-2; unclear D gene. The CDR3 extends over 12 amino acids. Germline assignment: CDR1 SGHAT and CDR2 FQNNGV. V gave up 5 bases and J gave up 8 bases, with 9 bases separating them. CDR3 bases: TGTGCCAGCAGCCGAAGCAGGGGGGAGCTGTTTTTT. The encoded protein is CASSRSRGELFF.

V usage is TRBV6-5 and J usage is TRBJ2-7, with D possibly being TRBD1 (6 bases). The CDR3 sequence is 15 residues long. V was shortened by 0 bases and J by 2 bases, with 11 bases between the two germline ends. CDR1 and CDR2 (germline): MNHEY, SVGAGI. The CDR3 nucleotides are TGTGCCAGCAGTTACTCCCAGTGGGGGCCCTACGAGCAGTACTTC. It yields the protein CASSYSQWGPYEQYF.

This clonotype has only a few counts. The chain joins TRBV5-1 to TRBJ2-4; 7 positions agree with TRBD1. The CDR3 spans 14 residues. Trimming removed 0 bases from V and 8 bases from J; junction bases left unmatched: 5. The germline gives CDR1 SGHRS, CDR2 YFSETQ. The CDR3 loop is CASSLAITGDIQYF. For the CDR3, the DNA is TGCGCCAGCAGCTTGGCGATAACAGGGGACATTCAGTACTTC.

In its sample, this clonotype was seen a few times. The chain has TRBV24-1 and TRBJ2-1, with TRBD2 identical over 8 bases. The length of the CDR3 is 16 residues. Trimming cost V 1 base and J 11 bases; bases outside gene matches: 12. Germline V lookup: CDR1 KGHDR, CDR2 SFDVKD. In nucleotides, the CDR3 is TGTGCCACCAGTGATTTTGGTCTAGCGGGTCTGAGGAAGCAGTTCTTC. Translating gives CATSDFGLAGLRKQFF.